The 23 T cell receptor beta chains in this list originate from one sample, sequenced in a study of response to subunit inactivated influenza vaccine. TCRdb re-analysed the RT-PCR reads in MiXCR, keeping a single row per CDR3 protein. This table holds a few hundred thousand distinct CDR3 sequences, 13% to 15% found once. The specimen was PBMCs from blood, collected roughly 13 days after vaccination. These receptors came from a man aged 45 to 65 who received an inactivated influenza vaccine.

The J gene is TRBJ2-7, the V gene TRBV7-9, with TRBD1 matching 9 bases. Germline V gene lookup returns CDR1 SEHNR and CDR2 FQNEAQ (reference sequence). CDR3 size: 14 residues. The J segment lost 4 bases and the V segment lost 5 bases, leaving 6 bases of the junction unmatched. CDR3 nucleotides: TGTGCCAGCAGCCACGCGGGACAGGGTTACGAGCAGTACTTC. As protein: CASSHAGQGYEQYF.

This clonotype was counted only a few times. CDR3 sequence (DNA): TGTGCCAGCAGCATGGGGACAGCGACGAACACTGAAGCTTTCTTT. This gives the protein CASSMGTATNTEAFF. The chain carries TRBV3-1 and TRBJ1-1, with TRBD1 identical over 7 bases. CDR1 and CDR2 from the germline V gene are LGHDT and YNNKEL (reference sequence). The CDR3 has 15 residues. V shed 5 bases, J shed 1 base, and the junction held 7 bases outside the gene matches.

The chain combines TRBV7-9 with TRBJ2-5, with 8 bases that match TRBD2. Trimming took 7 bases from V and 2 from J; bases not matched to a gene: 12. CDR3 length equals 16 residues. Germline CDR1 and CDR2: SEHNR and FQNEAQ (reference sequence). The CDR3: CASTSSGGTLQETQYF. In DNA, the CDR3 is TGTGCCAGCACCTCTTCGGGGGGGACACTACAAGAGACCCAGTACTTC.

V is TRBV7-2 and J is TRBJ1-1; D is uncertain. Trimming cost V 5 bases and J 10 bases, with 11 bases left between them. Looked up from germline, CDR1 is SGHTA and CDR2 is FQGNSA. This CDR3 has 11 amino acids. The CDR3 nucleotides are TGTGCCAGCAGCGATGGACCGAGAGCTTTCTTT. Its protein product is CASSDGPRAFF.

This clonotype occurred a few times. The DNA is left out, because the CDR3 cannot be placed on it with certainty; the CDR3 is given as TCRdb lists it. V is TRBV6-5 and J is TRBJ1-6. In germline, CDR1 is MNHEY, CDR2 SVGAGI. The CDR3 spans 15 residues, counting both ends. Here the CDR3 reads CASSTSTLPNSPLHF.

The V call is TRBV20-1, the J call TRBJ2-7, with TRBD2 matching over 9 bases. CDR1 DFQATT and CDR2 SNEGSKA come from the germline V gene (reference sequence). With 0 bases clipped from V and 4 bases from J, the junction kept 4 bases outside the gene matches. This CDR3 spans 14 amino acids. For the CDR3, the DNA is TGCAGTGCTAGAGATGGGACTAGCTTGTACGAGCAGTACTTC. Translation: CSARDGTSLYEQYF.

The V call is TRBV7-9, the J call TRBJ2-5; D tentatively reads TRBD1 or TRBD2 (5 bases each). Trimming removed 6 bases at V and 5 bases at J, with 16 bases between. The V gene's germline CDR1 is SEHNR and CDR2 FQNEAQ (reference sequence). This CDR3 has 14 amino acids. The CDR3 sequence is CASSKGGGLETQYF. DNA of the CDR3: TGTGCCAGCAGTAAGGGTGGGGGTTTGGAGACCCAGTACTTC.

The CDR3 here is CSAGGSNTEAFF. In nucleotides, the CDR3 is TGCAGTGCTGGTGGCAGCAACACTGAAGCTTTCTTT. The rearrangement uses TRBV20-1 and TRBJ1-1, with D uncertain. CDR1 is DFQATT, CDR2 SNEGSKA, per germline (reference sequence). This CDR3 region has 12 residues. V was clipped by 5 bases and J by 2 bases, with 9 bases between them.

This clonotype was seen many times. The chain couples TRBV20-1 to TRBJ2-3; D unresolved. CDR1 DFQATT and CDR2 SNEGSKA come from the germline V gene (reference sequence). V shed 5 bases and J shed 2 bases, with 11 bases lying between them. The length of the CDR3 is 13 residues. As DNA, the CDR3 is TGCAGTGCTCATGAGGCAAACACAGATACGCAGTATTTT. It specifies CSAHEANTDTQYF.

In nucleotides, the CDR3 is TGTGCCAGCAAACCCGTCCTCGGGACAGGGGTCACAGATACGCAGTATTTT. Translating it yields CASKPVLGTGVTDTQYF. This chain uses TRBV2 with TRBJ2-3; 10 bases match TRBD1. V gave up 7 bases and J gave up 2 bases; unmatched junction bases: 12. The CDR3 loop spans 17 amino acids. CDR1 is SNHLY and CDR2 is FYNNEI in the germline V gene. The complete variable domain, with remaining parts taken from reference TRBV2 and TRBJ2-3, reads EPEVTQTPSHQVTQMGQEVILRCVPISNHLYFYWYRQILGQKVEFLVSFYNNEISEKSEIFDDQFSVERPDGSNFTLKIRSTKLEDSAMYFCASKPVLGTGVTDTQYFGPGTRLTVL.

Only a few counts were recorded for this clonotype. The genes are TRBV30 and TRBJ1-2, with D hard to call. The V end was cut by 3 bases, the J end by 8 bases, with 16 bases between. CDR3 size: 13 residues. Germline loops: CDR1 GTSNPN, CDR2 SVGIG (reference sequence). CDR3 residues: CAWRSRLPGGYTF. CDR3 DNA sequence: TGTGCCTGGAGATCCCGGCTCCCTGGGGGCTACACCTTC.

This rearrangement joins TRBV25-1 to TRBJ2-3, with TRBD2 as a possible D gene (7 bases). From germline, CDR1 is MGHDK and CDR2 SYGVNS. The CDR3 totals 15 residues. V dropped 6 bases and J dropped 5 bases, with 18 bases sitting between them. CDR3 loop: CASRRTGGPGDTQYF. The CDR3 DNA sequence: TGTGCCAGCAGGAGAACGGGGGGCCCCGGAGATACGCAGTATTTT.

This clonotype was observed a few times. The V gene is TRBV20-1, the J gene TRBJ1-5; 8 nucleotides align to TRBD1. V gave up 1 base and J gave up 0 bases; unmatched junction bases: 11. Germline V gives CDR1 DFQATT, CDR2 SNEGSKA (reference sequence). The CDR3 extends over 18 amino acids. The CDR3 here is CSARAVQGVYNSNQPQHF. DNA for the CDR3: TGCAGTGCTAGAGCGGTACAGGGGGTATACAATAGCAATCAGCCCCAGCATTTT.

The chain carries TRBV12-3 or TRBV12-4 and TRBJ2-1; 9 bases align to TRBD2. Trimming at V came to 7 bases and at J to 7 bases, leaving 11 bases not matched to a gene. The length of the CDR3 is 15 residues. The CDR3 spells CASIIWGLAGNEQFF. The CDR3 region has the DNA TGTGCCAGCATCATATGGGGGCTAGCGGGGAATGAGCAGTTCTTC.

This clonotype was detected a few times. V and J are TRBV5-1 and TRBJ1-1; D is ambiguous. Germline V CDR1 and CDR2: SGHRS, YFSETQ. V shed 3 bases and J shed 11 bases, with 17 bases lying between them. The CDR3 contains 13 residues. CDR3 amino acids: CASSSSEAGRAFF. The CDR3 nucleotides are TGCGCCAGCAGCTCCTCCGAAGCGGGGAGGGCTTTCTTT.

In this sample, this clonotype turned up many times. The chain combines TRBV5-1 with TRBJ1-5, with unresolved D. CDR3 length equals 14 residues. Trimming took 1 base from V and 3 from J, leaving 8 bases between them. CDR1 SGHRS and CDR2 YFSETQ come from the germline V gene. The CDR3: CASSLNGLNQPQHF. The CDR3 DNA reads TGCGCCAGCAGCTTGAATGGACTCAATCAGCCCCAGCATTTT.

The chain is built from TRBV30 and TRBJ1-4; TRBD1 is a possible D gene (6 bases). Trimming cost V 1 base and J 6 bases, with 15 bases left between them. Germline CDR1 and CDR2: GTSNPN and SVGIG (reference sequence). The CDR3 is 15 residues long. The CDR3 loop reads CAWSEPINRDEKLFF. The CDR3 DNA reads TGTGCCTGGAGTGAGCCGATAAACAGGGATGAAAAACTGTTTTTT.

This clonotype occurred a few times. V gene TRBV4-3 combines with J gene TRBJ2-6; D unclear. The CDR3 has 16 residues. V lost 0 bases to trimming and J lost 0 bases, with 6 bases between them. Germline assignment: CDR1 LGHNA and CDR2 YSLEER. CDR3 amino acids: CASSQDYSSGANVLTF. In DNA form, the CDR3 reads TGCGCCAGCAGCCAAGATTACTCCTCTGGGGCCAACGTCCTGACTTTC.

This clonotype was counted a few times. V is TRBV30 and J is TRBJ2-7; D assignment may be TRBD1 or TRBD2 (6 bases each). V was clipped by 5 bases and J by 5 bases, with 10 bases between them. The length of the CDR3 is 11 residues. In germline, CDR1 is GTSNPN, CDR2 SVGIG (reference sequence). Here the CDR3 DNA reads TGTGCCTGGTCGGGGGCTCACGAGCAGTACTTC. Translated: CAWSGAHEQYF.

This clonotype was seen a handful of times. V usage is TRBV24-1 and J usage is TRBJ2-2; D is unresolved. From germline, CDR1 is KGHDR and CDR2 SFDVKD. The CDR3 is 11 residues long. The germline V and J ends were trimmed by 9 bases and 5 bases, with 6 bases remaining between them. The CDR3 DNA follows: TGTGCCACCTCAGAGACCGGGGAGCTGTTTTTT. It encodes CATSETGELFF.

The chain recombines TRBV10-3 with TRBJ2-2, with 7 nucleotides matching TRBD1. This CDR3 has 14 residues. V shed 9 bases and J 3 bases; nucleotides not matched to a gene: 7. The germline V gene encodes CDR1 ENHRY and CDR2 SYGVKD. Written as DNA, the CDR3 is TGTGCCATATCTGGGACAGCTTACACCGGGGAGCTGTTTTTT. Protein product: CAISGTAYTGELFF.

This clonotype was observed a few times. DNA for the CDR3: TGTGCCATCAGGGATCAAACTGAAGCTTTCTTT. This codes for CAIRDQTEAFF. The chain recombines TRBV10-3 with TRBJ1-1; D gene uncertain. Germline lookup yields CDR1 ENHRY and CDR2 SYGVKD. The CDR3 is 11 amino acids. V was cut by 6 bases and J by 5 bases, with 7 bases left in between.

This clonotype has just a few counts. The rearrangement uses TRBV5-1 and TRBJ2-7; possibly TRBD1 or TRBD2 for D (5 bases each). CDR1 and CDR2 (germline): SGHRS, YFSETQ. The germline V and J ends were trimmed by 4 bases and 3 bases, with 17 bases remaining between them. This CDR3 region has 15 residues. The CDR3 DNA sequence: TGCGCCAGCAGCCCCGGGGACCAAGACCTCTACGAGCAGTACTTC. It yields the protein CASSPGDQDLYEQYF.